Listed here is a single T cell receptor (beta chain). The V end was cut by 6 bases, the J end by 0 bases, with 9 bases between. CDR3 length: 15 amino acids. Germline-derived CDR1 and CDR2 are MNHEY and SVGAGI. These data originate in a study of blood T cell repertoires in COVID-19. Study-level information: Material from acute and convalescent COVID-19 was sourced from the United States, Italy and Spain. Sample material is recorded as cDNA or gDNA derived from T cells, B-cell-depleted T cells, or PBMCs.

Methods used by the authors: How many nucleated cells were present was estimated from reference gene primer amplification. Sequencing was performed with immunoSEQ multiplex PCR; in TCRdb, only in-frame clones are kept and a portion is missing. Clone size and the V and J calls come from that table; the DNA yielded D and trimming. The sample shows 300,000 to 400,000 clones, around 87% of them seen only once. The chain is built from TRBV6-5 and TRBJ2-6; perhaps TRBD1 as D (5 bases). The sequencing sample was made of peripheral blood. This sequence originates from a woman aged 55 to 70 with COVID-19, enrolled during active disease. In nucleotides, the CDR3 is TGTGCCAGCAGAACAGGCCTCTCTGGGGCCAACGTCCTGACTTTC. Its translation: CASRTGLSGANVLTF.